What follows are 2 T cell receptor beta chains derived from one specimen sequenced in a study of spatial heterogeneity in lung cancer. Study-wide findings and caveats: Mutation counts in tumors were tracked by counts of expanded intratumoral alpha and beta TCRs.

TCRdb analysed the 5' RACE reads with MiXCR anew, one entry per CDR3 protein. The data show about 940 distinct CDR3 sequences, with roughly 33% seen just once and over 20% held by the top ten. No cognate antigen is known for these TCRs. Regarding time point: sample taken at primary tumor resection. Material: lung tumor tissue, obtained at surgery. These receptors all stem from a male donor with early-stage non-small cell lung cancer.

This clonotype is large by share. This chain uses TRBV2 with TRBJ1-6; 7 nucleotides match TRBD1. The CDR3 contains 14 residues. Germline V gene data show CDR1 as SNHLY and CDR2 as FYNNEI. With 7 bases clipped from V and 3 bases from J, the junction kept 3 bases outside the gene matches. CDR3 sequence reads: CASTGGLYNSPLHF. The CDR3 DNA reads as TGTGCCAGCACAGGGGGTCTCTATAATTCACCCCTCCACTTT. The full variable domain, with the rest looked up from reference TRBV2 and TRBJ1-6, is EPEVTQTPSHQVTQMGQEVILRCVPISNHLYFYWYRQILGQKVEFLVSFYNNEISEKSEIFDDQFSVERPDGSNFTLKIRSTKLEDSAMYFCASTGGLYNSPLHFGNGTRLTVT.

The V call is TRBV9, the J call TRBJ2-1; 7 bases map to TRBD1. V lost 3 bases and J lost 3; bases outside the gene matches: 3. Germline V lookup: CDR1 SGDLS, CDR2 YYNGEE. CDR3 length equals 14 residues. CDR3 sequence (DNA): TGTGCCAGCAGCGCGGGACAGATCTACAATGAGCAGTTCTTC. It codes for CASSAGQIYNEQFF.